Included here is one T cell receptor (beta chain) sequence, with context. The data were taken from a study of control samples from healthy donors and cancer patients. V was cut by 5 bases and J by 6 bases, with 16 bases left in between. Germline V gene lookup returns CDR1 SEHNR and CDR2 FQNEAQ (reference sequence). The CDR3 has 15 amino acids. Produced via immunoSEQ multiplex PCR; TCRdb's table is partial and in-frame only. The sample has 150,000 to 200,000 clones. The sample taken for sequencing was blood. The sequence was obtained from a woman under 40 in good health. The chain uses TRBV7-9 and TRBJ1-4; D remains unclear. The CDR3 loop reads CASSRSRTGHEKLFF. The CDR3 bases are TGTGCCAGCAGCCGCAGCCGAACTGGACATGAAAAACTGTTTTTT.